One sample yielded the 32 T cell receptor beta chains listed below, sequenced in a study of T-cell memory formation after mild COVID-19. TCRdb used MiXCR to reprocess the 5' RACE reads, holding one entry per CDR3 protein. The sample contains about 350,000 distinct CDR3 sequences, approximately 14% of which appear only once. Specimen: PBMCs or a T cell subset sorted from them (not recorded which). All receptors derive from a man aged 18 to 29 who had mild COVID-19 (a few samples of this study predate the infection). Cell type and time point are not known.

This clonotype was seen a handful of times. This chain uses TRBV7-2 with TRBJ1-2; the D gene is possibly TRBD1 (5 bases). There are 12 residues in the CDR3. V was shortened by 1 base and J by 8 bases, with 8 bases between the two germline ends. Germline CDR1 is SGHTA and CDR2 is FQGNSA. As DNA, the CDR3 is TGTGCCAGCAGCTTAGGACAGAGGGGCTACACCTTC. Protein sequence: CASSLGQRGYTF.

The chain has TRBV9 and TRBJ2-6, with 11 bases identical to TRBD2. J gave up 2 bases and V 2 bases, and 6 bases lay outside the gene matches. The germline V gene encodes CDR1 SGDLS and CDR2 YYNGEE. This CDR3 spans 18 amino acids. CDR3 bases: TGTGCCAGCAGCGTTCGTAGCGGGGGGGCTGCTGGGGCCAACGTCCTGACTTTC. Amino acid sequence: CASSVRSGGAAGANVLTF.

This clonotype was seen a few times. V gene TRBV10-3 combines with J gene TRBJ2-5; either TRBD1 or TRBD2 may supply D (5 bases each). The germline gives CDR1 ENHRY, CDR2 SYGVKD. CDR3 length equals 15 residues. The ends were cut back, 4 bases at V and 1 base at J, with 13 bases in the middle. CDR3 sequence (DNA): TGTGCCATCAGTGTCCGGGACCTGGGCCAAGAGACCCAGTACTTC. This codes for CAISVRDLGQETQYF.

At least ten counts were recorded for this clonotype. This chain links TRBV4-2 with TRBJ2-7; 7 bases are a match to TRBD1. In germline, CDR1 is LGHNA, CDR2 YNFKEQ. The CDR3 loop spans 16 amino acids. The V and J ends lost 5 bases and 0 bases, in that order; junction bases with no gene match: 10. CDR3 sequence: CASSYKTGTDSYEQYF. The CDR3 bases are TGTGCCAGCAGCTATAAAACTGGGACAGACTCCTACGAGCAGTACTTC.

This clonotype has just a few counts. This CDR3 reads CSAKGGPGEKLFF. The CDR3 DNA sequence: TGCAGTGCTAAAGGGGGACCGGGGGAAAAACTGTTTTTT. J is TRBJ1-4 and V is TRBV20-1, with a possible D match to TRBD1 (6 bases). Trimming shortened V by 4 bases and J by 8 bases, and 14 bases separated the two germline ends. The CDR3 runs 13 residues. CDR1 and CDR2 (germline): DFQATT, SNEGSKA (reference sequence).

This clonotype is a singleton in its sample. The chain links TRBV19 to TRBJ2-5, with D possibly matching TRBD1 (5 bases). The germline V gene has CDR1 LNHDA and CDR2 SQIVND (reference sequence). V was shortened by 6 bases and J by 1 base, with 18 bases between the two germline ends. The CDR3 length is 16 residues. The CDR3 nucleotides are TGTGCCAGTAGCATGCGGCCGACAGCCGGCCAAGAGACCCAGTACTTC. This encodes CASSMRPTAGQETQYF.

The sample holds many counts of this clonotype. The gene calls are TRBV7-8 and TRBJ1-6, with 12 bases identical to TRBD1. The V gene end was trimmed by 5 bases and the J gene end by 13 bases; junction bases not matched to a gene: 6. Germline CDR1 SGHVS, CDR2 FQNEAQ. The CDR3 covers 14 residues. This CDR3 reads CASSRRDRGPPLHF. DNA for the CDR3: TGTGCCAGCAGCCGCCGGGACAGGGGGCCTCCCCTCCACTTT.

The chain combines TRBV9 with TRBJ1-1; D unclear. The germline V gene encodes CDR1 SGDLS and CDR2 YYNGEE. This CDR3 comprises 15 residues. The V gene lost 4 bases and the J gene lost 5 bases, with 18 bases spanning the gap. CDR3 in amino acids: CASSPPRALGTEAFF. In DNA form, the CDR3 reads TGTGCCAGCAGCCCACCGCGGGCACTGGGAACTGAAGCTTTCTTT.

This clonotype has just a few counts. This chain connects TRBV20-1 to TRBJ2-5; the D gene could be TRBD1 or TRBD2 (7 bases each). V dropped 5 bases and J dropped 2 bases, with 12 bases sitting between them. Germline loops: CDR1 DFQATT, CDR2 SNEGSKA (reference sequence). The CDR3 has 13 residues. This chain's CDR3 is CSAYRGGQETQYF. CDR3 nucleotide sequence: TGCAGTGCTTACAGGGGAGGGCAAGAGACCCAGTACTTC.

There are a few counts of this clonotype. The J gene is TRBJ2-5, the V gene TRBV4-3; TRBD2 is a possible D gene (6 bases). CDR1 LGHNA and CDR2 YSLEER come from the germline V gene. The CDR3 consists of 15 residues. V was cut by 2 bases and J by 0 bases, with 10 bases left in between. The CDR3 bases are TGCGCCAGCAGCCAAACCGGGGGATACCAAGAGACCCAGTACTTC. This sequence encodes CASSQTGGYQETQYF.

This clonotype was picked up many times. The gene calls are TRBV5-1 and TRBJ2-3; a weak D match, TRBD1 (6 bases). Between the trimmed V and J ends, which lost 4 bases and 0 bases, there was a span of 12 bases. The germline V gene has CDR1 SGHRS and CDR2 YFSETQ. This CDR3 is 15 amino acids long. CDR3 sequence reads: CASSEGQLSTDTQYF. The CDR3 DNA reads as TGCGCCAGCAGCGAGGGACAATTAAGCACAGATACGCAGTATTTT.

This clonotype was picked up many times. The chain combines TRBV12-3 or TRBV12-4 with TRBJ1-5, with 8 bases that match TRBD1. The V segment lost 4 bases and the J segment 2 bases; nucleotides outside the gene matches: 1. There are 14 residues in the CDR3. CDR3 DNA: TGTGCCAGCAGTTGGGGACAGGGCAATCAGCCCCAGCATTTT. This gives the protein CASSWGQGNQPQHF.

The chain carries TRBV28 and TRBJ1-6; 9 bases match TRBD1. The CDR3 is made up of 17 amino acids. Trimming took 2 bases from V and 9 from J; bases not matched to a gene: 11. Germline values: CDR1 MDHEN, CDR2 SYDVKM. DNA for the CDR3: TGTGCCAGCAGTTTACCCAGGACAGGGGCTGGGGGTTCACCCCTCCACTTT. Amino acid sequence: CASSLPRTGAGGSPLHF.

This clonotype was detected many times. The gene calls are TRBV12-3 or TRBV12-4 and TRBJ2-1; D perhaps matches TRBD1 (6 bases). The CDR3 covers 12 residues. Trimming removed 7 bases from V and 14 bases from J, with 18 bases in between. CDR3 amino acids: CASTILNGGKFF. The CDR3, as DNA: TGTGCCAGCACTATTCTTAATGGGGGCAAGTTCTTC.

This clonotype was counted a few times. This chain uses TRBV11-1 with TRBJ2-3; perhaps D is TRBD1 or TRBD2 (6 bases each). This CDR3 contains 16 residues. V lost 8 bases and J 0 bases, leaving 18 bases between the germline ends. From germline, CDR1 is SGHAT and CDR2 FQDESV (reference sequence). The CDR3 protein is CASRRGYSGSTDTQYF. For the CDR3, the DNA is TGTGCCAGCCGGAGGGGGTACAGCGGGAGCACAGATACGCAGTATTTT.

This clonotype was seen at least ten times. The V gene is TRBV10-3, the J gene TRBJ2-7, with a weak D call TRBD2 (6 bases). V was cut by 4 bases and J by 5 bases, with 15 bases left in between. This CDR3 region has 14 residues. CDR1 ENHRY and CDR2 SYGVKD come from the germline V gene. CDR3 sequence (DNA): TGTGCCATCAGTGGACTTTTTGGAGGGGACGAGCAGTACTTC. This sequence encodes CAISGLFGGDEQYF.

This sequence joins TRBV20-1 and TRBJ2-1; no clear D gene. The V end was cut by 3 bases, the J end by 8 bases, with 26 bases between. The CDR3 has 17 amino acids. The V gene's germline CDR1 is DFQATT and CDR2 SNEGSKA (reference sequence). The CDR3 protein is CSARLASRTLRPDEQFF. The CDR3, as DNA: TGCAGTGCTAGGCTGGCTTCTAGGACCCTCCGCCCCGATGAGCAGTTCTTC.

This sequence joins TRBV7-3 and TRBJ2-2; 8 nucleotides align to TRBD1. Germline CDR1 reads SGHTA; CDR2 reads FQGTGA. The CDR3 covers 19 residues. J lost 3 bases, V lost 2 bases, and 14 bases had no gene match. The CDR3 DNA is TGTGCCAGCAGCTTATTCGGACAGGGTAATTTGGGCGACACCGGGGAGCTGTTTTTT. Its protein is CASSLFGQGNLGDTGELFF.

This clonotype was counted only a few times. This sequence joins TRBV7-2 and TRBJ1-5; D perhaps matches TRBD1 (6 bases). CDR3 length equals 15 residues. The V gene's germline CDR1 is SGHTA and CDR2 FQGNSA. V gave up 0 bases and J gave up 6 bases, with 12 bases separating them. CDR3 coding DNA: TGTGCCAGCAGCTTAGCGCCGGGGGCCAGTCAGCCCCAGCATTTT. Residues: CASSLAPGASQPQHF.

This chain links TRBV20-1 with TRBJ1-6, with 8 bases matching TRBD1. The trim removed 0 bases at V and 8 bases at J, leaving 12 bases unmatched. The CDR3 has 17 residues. Germline CDR1 and CDR2: DFQATT and SNEGSKA (reference sequence). The CDR3 DNA reads TGCAGTGCTAGAGAAGGGGTAACAGGGGGTTCGGATTCACCCCTCCACTTT. Its translation is CSAREGVTGGSDSPLHF.

The J gene is TRBJ1-1, the V gene TRBV7-9; maybe TRBD1 (5 bases). The CDR3 has 16 amino acids. CDR1 is SEHNR and CDR2 is FQNEAQ in the germline V gene (reference sequence). Trimming stripped 1 base from V and 7 bases from J, with 19 bases between. This chain's CDR3 is CASSLGGPRDGIEAFF. CDR3 in DNA: TGTGCCAGCAGCTTAGGGGGCCCCAGGGATGGGATTGAAGCTTTCTTT.

This clonotype was found many times. The chain uses TRBV20-1 and TRBJ2-1, with 8 bases identical to TRBD2. This CDR3 comprises 14 residues. The germline V gene encodes CDR1 DFQATT and CDR2 SNEGSKA (reference sequence). V shed 1 base and J 9 bases; nucleotides not matched to a gene: 8. The CDR3 loop is CSARVTGGQGEQFF. The DNA for the CDR3 is TGCAGTGCTAGAGTGACGGGGGGGCAGGGTGAGCAGTTCTTC.

The chain joins TRBV9 to TRBJ2-7; 11 nucleotides match TRBD2. The CDR3 extends over 15 amino acids. Looked up from germline, CDR1 is SGDLS and CDR2 is YYNGEE. V trimming: 4 bases; J trimming: 0 bases; junction bases outside the gene matches: 3. The CDR3 DNA is TGTGCCAGCAGCCTGACTAGCGGGACCTCCTACGAGCAGTACTTC. It specifies CASSLTSGTSYEQYF.

This chain links TRBV2 with TRBJ1-5, with TRBD1 matching 10 bases. The CDR3 totals 16 residues. From germline, CDR1 is SNHLY and CDR2 FYNNEI. V dropped 4 bases and J dropped 6; count of bases not matched to a gene: 9. The DNA for the CDR3 is TGTGCCAGCAGTGGGGACAGGGGACAGTCGGGTCAGCCCCAGCATTTT. Its protein product is CASSGDRGQSGQPQHF.

V usage is TRBV7-9 and J usage is TRBJ1-6; TRBD1 matches at 8 bases. Germline CDR1 and CDR2: SEHNR and FQNEAQ (reference sequence). Trimming cost V 5 bases and J 10 bases; bases outside gene matches: 10. The CDR3 contains 15 residues. For the CDR3, the DNA is TGTGCCAGCAGCGCTTCACAGGGGGTAGGATCACCCCTCCACTTT. This codes for CASSASQGVGSPLHF.

This clonotype has only a few counts. The chain couples TRBV6-6 to TRBJ1-3; D call uncertain. There are 12 residues in the CDR3. Deletions cut 7 bases from V and 3 bases from J, with 7 bases between. CDR1 and CDR2 (germline): MNHNY, SVGAGI (reference sequence). CDR3 in amino acids: CASTVLGNTIYF. CDR3 bases: TGTGCCAGCACGGTACTTGGAAACACCATATATTTT.

In this sample, this clonotype turned up a few times. The chain couples TRBV2 to TRBJ2-7, with D possibly called TRBD1 or TRBD2 (5 bases each). The CDR3 sequence is 14 residues long. Trimming pared 6 bases from V and 5 bases from J, leaving 17 bases between. CDR1 and CDR2 (germline): SNHLY, FYNNEI. CDR3 sequence: CASRRLDWDHEQYF. CDR3 bases: TGTGCCAGCAGGCGACTGGACTGGGACCACGAGCAGTACTTC. Full variable domain (outside the CDR3, taken from reference TRBV2 and TRBJ2-7): EPEVTQTPSHQVTQMGQEVILRCVPISNHLYFYWYRQILGQKVEFLVSFYNNEISEKSEIFDDQFSVERPDGSNFTLKIRSTKLEDSAMYFCASRRLDWDHEQYFGPGTRLTVT.

This clonotype came up a few times. The genes are TRBV21-1 and TRBJ2-7; TRBD1 is taken as the D call from the table, unchecked against the DNA. TRBV21-1 is a pseudogene. The CDR3 is 12 residues long. This CDR3 is CASSDRGDEQYV. The CDR3 DNA follows: TGTGCCAGCAGCGATCGAGGGGACGAGCAGTACGTC.

There are a few counts of this clonotype. This sequence joins TRBV15 and TRBJ2-2; D gene unclear. In germline, CDR1 is LNHNV, CDR2 YYDKDF (reference sequence). Trimming pared 8 bases from V and 0 bases from J, leaving 7 bases between. The CDR3 spans 13 residues. As DNA, the CDR3 is TGTGCCACCTTGCGAGCGAACACCGGGGAGCTGTTTTTT. This encodes CATLRANTGELFF.

The chain recombines TRBV20-1 with TRBJ2-1, with 12 bases identical to TRBD2. CDR1 DFQATT and CDR2 SNEGSKA come from the germline V gene (reference sequence). Trimming took 8 bases from V and 0 from J; bases not matched to a gene: 8. The CDR3 is 16 residues long. This CDR3 reads CSTPPTSGSSYNEQFF. The CDR3 coding sequence is TGCAGTACTCCCCCGACTAGCGGGAGCTCCTACAATGAGCAGTTCTTC.

The rearrangement joins TRBV12-3 or TRBV12-4 to TRBJ1-5; no definite D call. Trimming cost V 1 base and J 9 bases, with 7 bases left between them. This CDR3 has 12 amino acids. The CDR3 DNA sequence: TGTGCCAGCAGTTTAGATTTTGGGCCCCAGCATTTT. Translation: CASSLDFGPQHF.

This chain links TRBV6-2 or TRBV6-3 with TRBJ2-2; 7 bases fit TRBD1. CDR1 MNHEY and CDR2 SVGEGT come from the germline V gene. The V segment lost 8 bases and the J segment 0 bases; nucleotides outside the gene matches: 3. The CDR3 length is 14 residues. The CDR3 sequence is CASLGQANTGELFF. The CDR3 bases are TGTGCCAGCCTAGGACAGGCGAACACCGGGGAGCTGTTTTTT.